This T cell receptor beta chain originates from a study of TIL therapy for anti-PD-1-resistant metastatic lung cancer. Study-wide background: Patients then received nivolumab; progressors got lymphodepletion, TIL and IL-2. By whole-exome sequencing, median non-synonymous tumor mutation burden was roughly 1.4 mutations per megabase.

As concerns this clone: Its matching antigen is unknown.

Documented time point: pre-treatment sample, taken before nivolumab and TIL therapy. Patients were adults with stage 4 NSCLC. Sequencing used immunoSEQ v3. Sequenced by immunoSEQ multiplex PCR; TCRdb stores in-frame clones only, minus some. The sample has about 36,000 clones; 73% are singletons. Trimming removed 3 bases at V and 2 bases at J, with 14 bases between. The CDR3 loop spans 16 amino acids. Germline CDR1 reads LNHDA; CDR2 reads SQIVND (reference sequence). Whole-study findings and limits: This highly selected cohort may not generalize to typical lung cancer patients.

This material consisted of blood, taken at baseline. This chain connects TRBV19 to TRBJ1-5; the D gene is possibly TRBD1 (5 bases). This TCR came from a person between 30 and 79 years old with non-small cell lung cancer. CDR3 loop: CASSIRGEWGNQPQHF. The CDR3 bases are TGTGCCAGTAGTATTCGGGGGGAGTGGGGCAATCAGCCCCAGCATTTT.